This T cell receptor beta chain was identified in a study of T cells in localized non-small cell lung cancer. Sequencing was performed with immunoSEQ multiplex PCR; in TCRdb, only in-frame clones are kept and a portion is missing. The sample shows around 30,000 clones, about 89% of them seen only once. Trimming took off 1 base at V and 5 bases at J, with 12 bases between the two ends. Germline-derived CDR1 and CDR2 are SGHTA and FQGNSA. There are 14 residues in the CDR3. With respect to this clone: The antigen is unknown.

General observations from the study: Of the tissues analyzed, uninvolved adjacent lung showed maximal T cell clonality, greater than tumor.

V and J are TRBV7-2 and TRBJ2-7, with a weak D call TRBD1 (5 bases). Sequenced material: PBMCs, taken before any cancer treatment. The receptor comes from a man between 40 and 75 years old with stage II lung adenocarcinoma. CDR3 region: CASSLVGRANEQYF. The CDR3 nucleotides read TGTGCCAGCAGCTTAGTGGGCAGGGCAAACGAGCAGTACTTC. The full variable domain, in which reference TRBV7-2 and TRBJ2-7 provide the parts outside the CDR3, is GAGVSQSPSNKVTEKGKDVELRCDPISGHTALYWYRQSLGQGLEFLIYFQGNSAPDKSGLPSDRFSAERTGGSVSTLTIQRTQQEDSAVYLCASSLVGRANEQYFGPGTRLTVT.